This TCR beta chain is drawn from a study of T cell changes during pregnancy in multiple sclerosis. Some clones are missing from TCRdb's copy, which holds only in-frame ones; the method was immunoSEQ multiplex PCR. The sample consists of 75,000 to 100,000 clones, 90% to 95% of them appearing once. Germline V gene lookup returns CDR1 SGHTA and CDR2 FQGTGA. The CDR3 consists of 14 residues. The V gene end was trimmed by 5 bases and the J gene end by 4 bases; junction bases not matched to a gene: 8. The TCR was taken from a female donor in good health, enrolled as a control in a pregnancy study. This chain joins TRBV7-3 and TRBJ2-7; 7 bases match TRBD1. The material was peripheral blood, obtained after pregnancy. The CDR3 bases are TGTGCCAGCAGCCCCTCGGGACAGTCGTACGAGCAGTACTTC. Encoded protein: CASSPSGQSYEQYF. Combining the CDR3 with reference TRBV7-3 and TRBJ2-7 gives the whole variable domain GAGVSQTPSNKVTEKGKYVELRCDPISGHTALYWYRQSLGQGPEFLIYFQGTGAADDSGLPNDRFFAVRPEGSVSTLKIQRTERGDSAVYLCASSPSGQSYEQYFGPGTRLTVT.